A selection of T cell receptor beta chains follows, all from one sample in a study of blood T cell repertoires in COVID-19. Generated by immunoSEQ multiplex PCR, the TCRdb table keeps only in-frame clones and is missing some. The sample has over 300,000 clones, roughly 90% seen once. The sample comprised peripheral blood. The receptors were sampled from a man aged 35 to 55 with acute or convalescent COVID-19. CDR3s include the opening cysteine and the closing phenylalanine or tryptophan. D genes are given only for firm matches. Size is stated for part of the rows, as once, few or many counts, or as a class when the clone is expanded.

J gene: TRBJ2-2
D gene: .
clone size: .
V gene: TRBV4-1
CDR3 DNA: TGCGCCAGCAGCGAACAGGGGGGGCACGGGGAGCTGTTTTTT
CDR3 protein: CASSEQGGHGELFF

J gene: TRBJ2-2
D gene: TRBD1
clone size: once
V gene: TRBV7-7
CDR3 DNA: TGTGCTAGCAGCTTGGCAGGGGGCACCGGGGAGCTGTTTTTT
CDR3 protein: CASSLAGGTGELFF

J gene: TRBJ2-7
D gene: .
clone size: few
V gene: TRBV9
CDR3 DNA: TGTGCCAGCAGCGTAAATCCGGGTCGGGAGCAGTACTTC
CDR3 protein: CASSVNPGREQYF

J gene: TRBJ1-2
D gene: TRBD1
clone size: .
V gene: TRBV10-2
CDR3 DNA: TGCGCCAGCATCCAACAGGGGAACTATGGCTACACCTTC
CDR3 protein: CASIQQGNYGYTF

J gene: TRBJ2-3
D gene: .
clone size: .
V gene: TRBV4-1
CDR3 DNA: TGCGCCAGCAGCCAAGATGAGCTAGCGACAGATACGCAGTATTTT
CDR3 protein: CASSQDELATDTQYF

J gene: TRBJ1-2
D gene: TRBD1
clone size: .
V gene: TRBV5-4
CDR3 DNA: TGTGCCAGCAGCTTGGTTCTCCAGGGGGCTTGGGGCTACACCTTC
CDR3 protein: CASSLVLQGAWGYTF

J gene: TRBJ1-4
D gene: .
clone size: .
V gene: TRBV27
CDR3 DNA: TGTGCCAGCAGTTTTCGGAGGAATGAAAAACTGTTTTTT
CDR3 protein: CASSFRRNEKLFF

J gene: TRBJ2-2
D gene: .
clone size: .
V gene: TRBV2
CDR3 DNA: TGTGCCAGCAGCCCCCGCCCGGGAGCGGAGGGGGAGCTGTTTTTT
CDR3 protein: CASSPRPGAEGELFF

J gene: TRBJ2-3
D gene: TRBD2
clone size: .
V gene: TRBV5-1
CDR3 DNA: TGCGCCAGCAGCTTGGGATCTAGCGGGAGTGGGGATACGCAGTATTTT
CDR3 protein: CASSLGSSGSGDTQYF

J gene: TRBJ2-5
D gene: .
clone size: .
V gene: TRBV3-1/TRBV3-2
CDR3 DNA: TGTGCCAGCAGCCAAGATCCACAATCTGAGACCCAGTACTTC
CDR3 protein: CASSQDPQSETQYF

J gene: TRBJ1-1
D gene: .
clone size: .
V gene: TRBV18
CDR3 DNA: TGTGCCAGCTCCCCTAGACAGGACGGCACTGAAGCTTTCTTT
CDR3 protein: CASSPRQDGTEAFF

J gene: TRBJ2-3
D gene: TRBD2
clone size: .
V gene: TRBV27
CDR3 DNA: TGTGCCAGCACCCTTATAGGGCGGGGGGGCCTCGATACGCAGTATTTT
CDR3 protein: CASTLIGRGGLDTQYF

J gene: TRBJ1-6
D gene: .
clone size: .
V gene: TRBV2
CDR3 DNA: TGTGCCACTCGAGCGAGAATCTATAATTCACCCCTCCACTTT
CDR3 protein: CATRARIYNSPLHF

J gene: TRBJ2-3
D gene: .
clone size: .
V gene: TRBV5-5
CDR3 DNA: TGTGCCAGCAGGCCTTTCACGGGGTTGGGCACAGATACGCAGTATTTT
CDR3 protein: CASRPFTGLGTDTQYF

J gene: TRBJ1-1
D gene: TRBD1
clone size: once
V gene: TRBV12-5
CDR3 DNA: TGTGCTAGTGGTTCCGGGACAGCCACTGAAGCTTTCTTT
CDR3 protein: CASGSGTATEAFF

J gene: TRBJ2-1
D gene: .
clone size: once
V gene: TRBV27
CDR3 DNA: TGTGCCAGCAGGCGAGAGACAAGCCGGCTTGAGCAGTTCTTC
CDR3 protein: CASRRETSRLEQFF

J gene: TRBJ1-1
D gene: .
clone size: .
V gene: TRBV6-2/TRBV6-3
CDR3 DNA: TGTGCCAGCAGCATCCCCATGAACACTGAAGCTTTCTTT
CDR3 protein: CASSIPMNTEAFF

J gene: TRBJ1-1
D gene: .
clone size: .
V gene: TRBV7-9
CDR3 DNA: TGTGCCAGCAGCTTAGGGGGCTACGTCACTGAAGCTTTCTTT
CDR3 protein: CASSLGGYVTEAFF

J gene: TRBJ2-2
D gene: TRBD2
clone size: .
V gene: TRBV7-3
CDR3 DNA: TGTGCCAGCAGCTATAGAGCGGGAGGGAACACCGGGGAGCTGTTTTTT
CDR3 protein: CASSYRAGGNTGELFF

J gene: TRBJ1-2
D gene: .
clone size: .
V gene: TRBV21-1
CDR3 DNA: TGTGCCAGCAGCAATCAGACAGGGGGTGGCTACACCTTC
CDR3 protein: CASSNQTGGGYTF

J gene: TRBJ1-6
D gene: .
clone size: .
V gene: TRBV7-3
CDR3 DNA: TGTGCCAGCAGCTTAACAGGGGGTTCTAGTAATTCACCCCTCCACTTT
CDR3 protein: CASSLTGGSSNSPLHF

J gene: TRBJ1-2
D gene: .
clone size: once
V gene: TRBV29-1
CDR3 DNA: TGCAGCGTCGAGGACGCGGGGGACGTCTATGGCTACACCTTC
CDR3 protein: CSVEDAGDVYGYTF

J gene: TRBJ2-1
D gene: TRBD2
clone size: .
V gene: TRBV6-5
CDR3 DNA: TGTGCCAGCAGGACTAGCGGGAGTTCGGGTGAGCAGTTCTTC
CDR3 protein: CASRTSGSSGEQFF

J gene: TRBJ2-5
D gene: TRBD2
clone size: few
V gene: TRBV9
CDR3 DNA: TGTGCCAGCAGCGTAGGACTAGCGGGGTCAGAGACCCAGTACTTC
CDR3 protein: CASSVGLAGSETQYF

J gene: TRBJ1-3
D gene: .
clone size: .
V gene: TRBV9
CDR3 DNA: TGTGCCAGCAGCGCAACGGGATTCGCTGGAAACACCATATATTTT
CDR3 protein: CASSATGFAGNTIYF

J gene: TRBJ2-3
D gene: TRBD1
clone size: .
V gene: TRBV5-8
CDR3 DNA: TGTGCCAGCAGCACCGGACAGGGCACAGATACGCAGTATTTT
CDR3 protein: CASSTGQGTDTQYF

J gene: TRBJ2-3
D gene: TRBD1
clone size: .
V gene: TRBV30
CDR3 DNA: TGTGCCTGGACGGACAGGGAGGATACGCAGTATTTT
CDR3 protein: CAWTDREDTQYF

J gene: TRBJ2-4
D gene: .
clone size: .
V gene: TRBV7-2
CDR3 DNA: TGTGCCAGCAGCTTGGTCGGGAGAGGCGGGAACATTCAGTACTTC
CDR3 protein: CASSLVGRGGNIQYF

J gene: TRBJ1-2
D gene: TRBD1
clone size: .
V gene: TRBV4-2
CDR3 DNA: TGTGCCAGCAGCCAAGATTTAACAGGGGGCAATTATGGCTACACCTTC
CDR3 protein: CASSQDLTGGNYGYTF

J gene: TRBJ1-1
D gene: .
clone size: .
V gene: TRBV7-2
CDR3 DNA: TGTGCCAGCAGCCCTCGCCGGGTAATCGCTGAAGCTTTCTTT
CDR3 protein: CASSPRRVIAEAFF

J gene: TRBJ1-4
D gene: .
clone size: .
V gene: TRBV15
CDR3 DNA: TGTGCCACCAGCAGTGTCCGGGAAGAGACTAATGAAAAACTGTTTTTT
CDR3 protein: CATSSVREETNEKLFF

J gene: TRBJ2-6
D gene: .
clone size: .
V gene: TRBV18
CDR3 DNA: TGTGCCAGCTCAGTTCTAAGCGGGACAGGTGTAAGCTCTGGGGCCAACGTCCTGACTTTC
CDR3 protein: CASSVLSGTGVSSGANVLTF

J gene: TRBJ1-2
D gene: TRBD1
clone size: .
V gene: TRBV30
CDR3 DNA: TGTGCCTGGAGTGTACCCCGCGCAGGGGGCTCGAACTATGGCTACACCTTC
CDR3 protein: CAWSVPRAGGSNYGYTF

J gene: TRBJ1-4
D gene: .
clone size: .
V gene: TRBV5-4
CDR3 DNA: TGTGCCAGCAGCTTGGACAGGGATGAAAAACTGTTTTTT
CDR3 protein: CASSLDRDEKLFF

J gene: TRBJ1-2
D gene: TRBD1
clone size: .
V gene: TRBV27
CDR3 DNA: TGTGCCAGCCGTCTTGCGGGACAGGAGACCTATGGCTACACCTTC
CDR3 protein: CASRLAGQETYGYTF

J gene: TRBJ2-5
D gene: .
clone size: .
V gene: TRBV27
CDR3 DNA: TGTGCCAGCAGCAGACAAGAGACCCAGTACTTC
CDR3 protein: CASSRQETQYF

J gene: TRBJ2-2
D gene: TRBD1
clone size: .
V gene: TRBV4-2
CDR3 DNA: TGTGCCAGCAGCCAACGGGACAGGGAGAGCGGGGAGCTGTTTTTT
CDR3 protein: CASSQRDRESGELFF

J gene: TRBJ1-1
D gene: .
clone size: .
V gene: TRBV28
CDR3 DNA: TGTGCCAGCAGTATACCCAGGAGGGGTTGGATGAACACTGAAGCTTTCTTT
CDR3 protein: CASSIPRRGWMNTEAFF

J gene: TRBJ1-5
D gene: .
clone size: few
V gene: TRBV7-2
CDR3 DNA: TGTGCCAGCAGCTTAGGCAGAAATAGCAATCAGCCCCAGCATTTT
CDR3 protein: CASSLGRNSNQPQHF

J gene: TRBJ2-3
D gene: .
clone size: .
V gene: TRBV7-9
CDR3 DNA: TGTGCCAGCAGCCAGCTTCTGGGGCACGATACGCAGTATTTT
CDR3 protein: CASSQLLGHDTQYF

J gene: TRBJ1-1
D gene: .
clone size: .
V gene: TRBV19
CDR3 DNA: TGTGCCAGTAGTATAAGAAGTGGAGCACACTTGAACACTGAAGCTTTCTTT
CDR3 protein: CASSIRSGAHLNTEAFF

J gene: TRBJ2-7
D gene: .
clone size: .
V gene: TRBV28
CDR3 DNA: TGTGCCAGCAGAGAAAGTCTACAGGGAAAGTTAACCTACGAGCAGTACTTC
CDR3 protein: CASRESLQGKLTYEQYF

J gene: TRBJ2-1
D gene: .
clone size: .
V gene: TRBV19
CDR3 DNA: TGTGCCAGTACCCCTTCTACCCGGTGGTACAATGAGCAGTTCTTC
CDR3 protein: CASTPSTRWYNEQFF

J gene: TRBJ1-5
D gene: .
clone size: .
V gene: TRBV19
CDR3 DNA: TGTGCCAGTAATTACGGGTTCCAGCGTCAGCCCCAGCATTTT
CDR3 protein: CASNYGFQRQPQHF

J gene: TRBJ2-7
D gene: TRBD2
clone size: .
V gene: TRBV28
CDR3 DNA: TGTGCCAGCAGCTCGGATTTAGCGGGAGGGCCTGACGAGCAGTACTTC
CDR3 protein: CASSSDLAGGPDEQYF

J gene: TRBJ1-5
D gene: TRBD1
clone size: once
V gene: TRBV6-6
CDR3 DNA: TGTGCCAGCAATGAACAGGGGAGGAGCAATCAGCCCCAGCATTTT
CDR3 protein: CASNEQGRSNQPQHF

J gene: TRBJ1-6
D gene: .
clone size: .
V gene: TRBV30
CDR3 DNA: TGTGCCTGGAGTCCCCCCCGGGATAATTCACCCCTCCACTTT
CDR3 protein: CAWSPPRDNSPLHF

J gene: TRBJ2-4
D gene: TRBD2
clone size: .
V gene: TRBV5-1
CDR3 DNA: TGCGCCAGCAGCTTAGCGGGAGGGATGAACATTCAGTACTTC
CDR3 protein: CASSLAGGMNIQYF

J gene: TRBJ2-1
D gene: .
clone size: .
V gene: TRBV5-1
CDR3 DNA: TGCGCCAGCAGCTTGGGCTCCCGGAGTAACAATGAGCAGTTCTTC
CDR3 protein: CASSLGSRSNNEQFF

J gene: TRBJ2-3
D gene: .
clone size: .
V gene: TRBV7-8
CDR3 DNA: TGTGCCAGCAGCTTCCAGGGGATGAACACAGATACGCAGTATTTT
CDR3 protein: CASSFQGMNTDTQYF

J gene: TRBJ1-1
D gene: TRBD1
clone size: .
V gene: TRBV9
CDR3 DNA: TGTGCCAGCAGCGTCACGGGACAGGGGACTGAAGCTTTCTTT
CDR3 protein: CASSVTGQGTEAFF

J gene: TRBJ2-5
D gene: TRBD1
clone size: .
V gene: TRBV5-6
CDR3 DNA: TGTGCCAGCACCACAGGGGTATACCAAGAGACCCAGTACTTC
CDR3 protein: CASTTGVYQETQYF

J gene: TRBJ1-6
D gene: TRBD1
clone size: few
V gene: TRBV30
CDR3 DNA: TGTGCCTGGAGTACGGGACAGACTGATTCACCCCTCCACTTT
CDR3 protein: CAWSTGQTDSPLHF

J gene: TRBJ2-7
D gene: TRBD2
clone size: .
V gene: TRBV15
CDR3 DNA: TGTGCCACCAGCAGAGATCGCAGCGGGAGGGTCCGGGACGAGCAGTACTTC
CDR3 protein: CATSRDRSGRVRDEQYF